Following are 32 T cell receptor beta chains from one sample sequenced in a study of cytomegalovirus exposure and HLA in healthy donors. PCR primers comprised 60 Vbeta and 13 Jbeta primers. Profiling relied on immunoSEQ multiplex PCR, and the TCRdb table lists in-frame clones only, not all of them. This sample's table reports 35,000 to 45,000 clones. Sequencing used PBMCs. These receptors all stem from a male donor in good health and CMV-seronegative.

The CDR3 loop is CASSLKRGAQDEQYF. DNA for the CDR3: TGTGCCAGCAGCTTGAAGCGGGGGGCTCAAGACGAGCAGTACTTC. The rearrangement uses TRBV5-4 and TRBJ2-7, with 9 bases that match TRBD2. This CDR3 region has 15 residues. The trim removed 1 base at V and 5 bases at J, leaving 7 bases unmatched. Germline assignment: CDR1 SGHNT and CDR2 YYREEE (reference sequence).

The CDR3 here is CASSHGGTGYNEQFF. CDR3 nucleotides: TGTGCCAGCAGCCACGGGGGGACAGGGTACAATGAGCAGTTCTTC. V usage is TRBV6-5 and J usage is TRBJ2-1, with 9 bases fitting TRBD1. After removal of 6 bases from V and 4 bases from J, the junction contained 7 bases not matched to a gene. CDR1 and CDR2 (germline): MNHEY, SVGAGI. The CDR3 contains 15 residues.

The chain is built from TRBV29-1 and TRBJ2-7; a possible D gene is TRBD2 (7 bases). V shed 6 bases and J shed 2 bases, with 14 bases lying between them. Per the germline V gene, CDR1 is SQVTM and CDR2 is ANQGSEA. This CDR3 contains 13 residues. CDR3 residues: CSVVEGGTYEQYF. The DNA of the CDR3 is TGCAGCGTCGTGGAGGGGGGGACCTACGAGCAGTACTTC.

V gene TRBV5-1 combines with J gene TRBJ2-5; D is ambiguous. The V end was cut by 5 bases, the J end by 2 bases, with 7 bases between. CDR3 size: 12 residues. CDR1 and CDR2 from the germline V gene are SGHRS and YFSETQ. Written as DNA, the CDR3 is TGCGCCAGCAGAACAGAACAAGAGACCCAGTACTTC. Protein product: CASRTEQETQYF.

V gene TRBV9 combines with J gene TRBJ1-5, with 9 nucleotides matching TRBD1. V shed 4 bases, J shed 11 bases, and the junction held 13 bases outside the gene matches. The CDR3 is made up of 15 amino acids. The germline V gene encodes CDR1 SGDLS and CDR2 YYNGEE. The CDR3 region has the DNA TGTGCCAGCAGCATCGACCCGGGACAGGGAGGGACCCAGCATTTT. Its protein is CASSIDPGQGGTQHF.

V and J are TRBV4-2 and TRBJ2-7, with a possible D match to TRBD1 (6 bases). CDR1 and CDR2 from the germline V gene are LGHNA and YNFKEQ. With 1 base removed from V and 1 base from J, the gap between germline ends came to 14 bases. The CDR3 covers 16 residues. The CDR3 DNA reads as TGTGCCAGCAGCCAAGGGCGGCTCGACAGGTCCTACGAGCAGTACTTC. It specifies CASSQGRLDRSYEQYF.

The chain couples TRBV4-1 to TRBJ1-2, with D perhaps TRBD1 (6 bases). Germline CDR1 MGHRA, CDR2 YSYEKL. The CDR3 runs 18 residues. V was pared by 1 base and J by 2 bases, with 20 bases between. The CDR3 DNA reads TGCGCCAGCAGCCAAGGGGGCGTGGTCAGGGGAAGAAACTATGGCTACACCTTC. Protein sequence: CASSQGGVVRGRNYGYTF.

The V gene is TRBV6-5, the J gene TRBJ2-2; D is unclear. There are 14 residues in the CDR3. CDR1 is MNHEY, CDR2 SVGAGI, per germline. V lost 4 bases, J lost 6 bases, and 12 bases lay in between. The CDR3 is CASSFSFGPGELFF. In nucleotides, the CDR3 is TGTGCCAGCAGTTTCAGTTTTGGCCCCGGGGAGCTGTTTTTT.

As for this clone: This CDR3 is also generated by other DNA sequences in the sample. For the CDR3, the DNA is TGCGCCAGCAGCCAAGCCGGGGGTGTGAGGGTATCACCCCTCCACTTT. Its protein is CASSQAGGVRVSPLHF. V and J are TRBV4-1 and TRBJ1-6; perhaps TRBD1 as D (5 bases). The V end lost 1 base, the J end lost 10 bases, and 17 bases lay between the germline ends. This CDR3 comprises 16 residues. Germline CDR1 is MGHRA and CDR2 is YSYEKL.

The chain joins TRBV30 to TRBJ1-5; 8 positions agree with TRBD1. Germline CDR1 GTSNPN, CDR2 SVGIG (reference sequence). The CDR3 length is 18 residues. V shed 0 bases, J shed 0 bases, and the junction held 10 bases outside the gene matches. CDR3 bases: TGTGCCTGGAGTGTACCTGGGTACAGGGGGGATAGCAATCAGCCCCAGCATTTT. It yields the protein CAWSVPGYRGDSNQPQHF.

The rearrangement uses TRBV27 and TRBJ2-5, with 10 bases that match TRBD1. Looked up from germline, CDR1 is MNHEY and CDR2 is SMNVEV (reference sequence). With V trimmed by 6 bases and J by 0 bases, 7 bases remained unmatched. The CDR3 extends over 16 amino acids. DNA of the CDR3: TGTGCCAGCAGACCACGGGACAGGGGATACCAAGAGACCCAGTACTTC. This encodes CASRPRDRGYQETQYF.

The chain links TRBV10-3 to TRBJ2-7, with 9 bases fitting TRBD2. Germline values: CDR1 ENHRY, CDR2 SYGVKD. CDR3 size: 15 residues. V shed 0 bases and J 7 bases; nucleotides not matched to a gene: 7. The CDR3 bases are TGTGCCATCAGTGAGTCCGGGACTAGCTCGAGAGAGCAGTACTTC. This encodes CAISESGTSSREQYF.

The CDR3 loop reads CASSPWTGGVGTGEQFF. DNA of the CDR3: TGCGCCAGCAGCCCATGGACAGGGGGCGTGGGTACCGGTGAGCAGTTCTTC. The V gene is TRBV4-1, the J gene TRBJ2-1, with 11 bases that match TRBD1. This CDR3 is 17 amino acids long. Germline CDR1 MGHRA, CDR2 YSYEKL. The ends lost 4 bases at V and 9 bases at J; junction bases unmatched: 14.

Comment on this clone: Within the sample, other DNA sequences also encode this same CDR3. This chain joins TRBV15 and TRBJ1-1, with no clear D. V lost 0 bases and J lost 5, with 10 bases in between. The CDR3 has 14 amino acids. From germline, CDR1 is LNHNV and CDR2 YYDKDF (reference sequence). The CDR3 here is CATSRDRSGTEAFF. CDR3 DNA sequence: TGTGCCACCAGCAGAGACCGGTCGGGAACTGAAGCTTTCTTT.

Here the CDR3 DNA reads TGTGCCAGTGGCTCCCCAGGGGGCGGAGAGACCCAGTACTTC. This encodes CASGSPGGGETQYF. The genes are TRBV19 and TRBJ2-5, with 8 bases lining up with TRBD1. From germline, CDR1 is LNHDA and CDR2 SQIVND (reference sequence). The CDR3 loop spans 14 amino acids. V lost 8 bases, J lost 4 bases, and 9 bases stayed unmatched.

The genes are TRBV7-2 and TRBJ1-5; the D is unclear. V gave up 5 bases and J gave up 3 bases, with 5 bases separating them. CDR1 is SGHTA, CDR2 FQGNSA, per germline. This CDR3 has 12 amino acids. The CDR3 region is CASSPYNQPQHF. CDR3 DNA sequence: TGTGCCAGCAGCCCCTACAATCAGCCCCAGCATTTT.

This chain joins TRBV2 and TRBJ2-7, with D hard to call. Germline CDR1 SNHLY, CDR2 FYNNEI. V was cut by 7 bases and J by 6 bases, with 16 bases left in between. This CDR3 is 13 amino acids long. CDR3 bases: TGTGCCAGCAATCCTCGCATTAGTGCCGAGCAGTACTTC. It codes for CASNPRISAEQYF.

The rearrangement links TRBV11-3 to TRBJ2-1; TRBD1 matches at 10 bases. The germline V gene has CDR1 SGHNT and CDR2 YENEEA. The CDR3 length is 16 residues. Unmatched junction bases numbered 1, after V lost 1 base and J lost 1 base. CDR3 residues: CASSLGTGGSYNEQFF. The CDR3 region has the DNA TGTGCCAGCAGCTTAGGGACAGGGGGTTCCTACAATGAGCAGTTCTTC.

The CDR3 reads CASSPRSRTAGELFF. CDR3 bases: TGTGCCAGCAGTCCTCGATCCCGGACAGCCGGGGAGCTGTTTTTT. The gene calls are TRBV6-1 and TRBJ2-2; possible D gene TRBD1, 6 bases. The CDR3 sequence is 15 residues long. V was pared by 5 bases and J by 6 bases, with 16 bases between. The germline CDR1 and CDR2 sequences are MNHNS and SASEGT.

The chain combines TRBV29-1 with TRBJ2-6; D perhaps matches TRBD2 (5 bases). The CDR3 sequence is 18 residues long. V shed 4 bases and J shed 1 base, with 20 bases lying between them. Per germline, CDR1 SQVTM and CDR2 ANQGSEA. The CDR3 is CSVGGAAGPGSGANVLTF. The CDR3 DNA sequence: TGCAGCGTTGGGGGAGCAGCTGGGCCCGGTTCTGGGGCCAACGTCCTGACTTTC.

The CDR3 spells CASTPLAGHGDTEAFF. The CDR3 region has the DNA TGCGCCAGCACCCCGCTGGCAGGGCATGGGGACACTGAAGCTTTCTTT. The rearrangement links TRBV5-1 to TRBJ1-1; tentative D call: TRBD1 (5 bases). The CDR3 sequence is 16 residues long. V was cut by 6 bases and J by 3 bases, with 21 bases left in between. In germline, CDR1 is SGHRS, CDR2 YFSETQ. The variable domain in full, with the rest retrieved from reference TRBV5-1 and TRBJ1-1, is KAGVTQTPRYLIKTRGQQVTLSCSPISGHRSVSWYQQTPGQGLQFLFEYFSETQRNKGNFPGRFSGRQFSNSRSEMNVSTLELGDSALYLCASTPLAGHGDTEAFFGQGTRLTVV.

The V gene is TRBV7-2, the J gene TRBJ2-7, with no clear D. The V gene lost 3 bases and the J gene lost 1 base, with 10 bases spanning the gap. The CDR3 sequence is 14 residues long. Germline values: CDR1 SGHTA, CDR2 FQGNSA. The CDR3 DNA reads TGTGCCAGCAGCTTCGAGAGCTCTTCCTACGAGCAGTACTTC. This gives the protein CASSFESSSYEQYF.

The gene calls are TRBV7-9 and TRBJ1-2; D unresolved. The CDR3 spans 14 residues. CDR1 is SEHNR and CDR2 is FQNEAQ in the germline V gene (reference sequence). V gave up 1 base and J gave up 4 bases, with 10 bases separating them. The CDR3 sequence is CASSLGTQAYGYTF. For the CDR3, the DNA is TGTGCCAGCAGCTTAGGAACGCAAGCCTATGGCTACACCTTC.

CDR3 residues: CATSPGGYEQYF. The CDR3 region has the DNA TGTGCCACCTCACCGGGGGGCTACGAGCAGTACTTC. The V call is TRBV6-5, the J call TRBJ2-7; TRBD2 agrees at 7 bases. V lost 10 bases to trimming and J lost 3 bases; unmatched junction nucleotides: 6. Germline CDR1 is MNHEY and CDR2 is SVGAGI. This CDR3 spans 12 amino acids.

V is TRBV6-1 and J is TRBJ2-1, with D hard to call. Trimming pared 3 bases from V and 7 bases from J, leaving 10 bases between. Germline V gene sequence: CDR1 MNHNS, CDR2 SASEGT. The CDR3 has 13 residues. CDR3 region: CASSEAGRNEQFF. CDR3 bases: TGTGCCAGCAGTGAGGCAGGTAGGAATGAGCAGTTCTTC.

This chain links TRBV7-9 with TRBJ2-7, with TRBD1 matching 8 bases. With 5 bases clipped from V and 1 base from J, the junction kept 1 base outside the gene matches. The CDR3 length is 13 residues. Germline values: CDR1 SEHNR, CDR2 FQNEAQ (reference sequence). CDR3 sequence reads: CASSRQGSYEQYF. CDR3 sequence (DNA): TGTGCCAGCAGCAGACAGGGGTCCTACGAGCAGTACTTC.

The chain couples TRBV28 to TRBJ2-1; D unresolved. This CDR3 comprises 13 residues. The V end lost 6 bases, the J end lost 10 bases, and 16 bases lay between the germline ends. CDR1 is MDHEN, CDR2 SYDVKM, per germline. CDR3 coding DNA: TGTGCCAGCAGCTCCGGCCGGAGAGAGGAGCAGTTCTTC. Its protein is CASSSGRREEQFF. The full variable domain, rest sourced from reference TRBV28 and TRBJ2-1, is DVKVTQSSRYLVKRTGEKVFLECVQDMDHENMFWYRQDPGLGLRLIYFSYDVKMKEKGDIPEGYSVSREKKERFSLILESASTNQTSMYLCASSSGRREEQFFGPGTRLTVL.

The chain has TRBV27 and TRBJ1-5; D gene unclear. Trimming pared 6 bases from V and 6 bases from J, leaving 12 bases between. Germline V gene data show CDR1 as MNHEY and CDR2 as SMNVEV (reference sequence). The CDR3 runs to 13 residues. CDR3 sequence (DNA): TGTGCCAGCAGCCCGATCGGTGGTCAGCCCCAGCATTTT. The encoded protein is CASSPIGGQPQHF.

The genes are TRBV10-2 and TRBJ2-7; a weak D match, TRBD2 (6 bases). The CDR3 spans 15 residues. CDR1 WSHSY and CDR2 SAAADI come from the germline V gene. V lost 2 bases and J 7 bases, leaving 18 bases between the germline ends. The CDR3 DNA reads TGCGCCAGCAGTGAGGTAGGAGGGCCCCCCAGGGAGCAGTACTTC. This codes for CASSEVGGPPREQYF.

This chain joins TRBV10-1 and TRBJ1-1; TRBD1 aligns across 9 bases. Germline CDR1 and CDR2: WNHNN and SYGVQD (reference sequence). The CDR3 runs 16 residues. The V and J ends lost 5 bases and 4 bases, in that order; junction bases with no gene match: 11. The CDR3 nucleotides read TGCGCCAGCAGTATCACGACAGGGGGGGAAAGCACTGAAGCTTTCTTT. Translating gives CASSITTGGESTEAFF.

This chain connects TRBV7-9 to TRBJ1-2, with a tentative D call TRBD1 (5 bases). Trimming shortened V by 5 bases and J by 1 base, and 8 bases separated the two germline ends. The length of the CDR3 is 13 residues. Germline CDR1 is SEHNR and CDR2 is FQNEAQ (reference sequence). The CDR3 spells CASSPDSNYGYTF. The CDR3 bases are TGTGCCAGCAGCCCAGACAGTAACTATGGCTACACCTTC.

The rearrangement joins TRBV7-9 to TRBJ2-7, with 7 positions matching TRBD1. The ends lost 5 bases at V and 5 bases at J; junction bases unmatched: 12. Germline CDR1 is SEHNR and CDR2 is FQNEAQ (reference sequence). CDR3 length: 15 amino acids. The CDR3 nucleotides read TGTGCCAGCAGCGATAAGGGACAGTTGAGCGACGAGCAGTACTTC. It encodes CASSDKGQLSDEQYF. Combining the CDR3 with reference TRBV7-9 and TRBJ2-7 gives the whole variable domain DTGVSQNPRHKITKRGQNVTFRCDPISEHNRLYWYRQTLGQGPEFLTYFQNEAQLEKSRLLSDRFSAERPKGSFSTLEIQRTEQGDSAMYLCASSDKGQLSDEQYFGPGTRLTVT.